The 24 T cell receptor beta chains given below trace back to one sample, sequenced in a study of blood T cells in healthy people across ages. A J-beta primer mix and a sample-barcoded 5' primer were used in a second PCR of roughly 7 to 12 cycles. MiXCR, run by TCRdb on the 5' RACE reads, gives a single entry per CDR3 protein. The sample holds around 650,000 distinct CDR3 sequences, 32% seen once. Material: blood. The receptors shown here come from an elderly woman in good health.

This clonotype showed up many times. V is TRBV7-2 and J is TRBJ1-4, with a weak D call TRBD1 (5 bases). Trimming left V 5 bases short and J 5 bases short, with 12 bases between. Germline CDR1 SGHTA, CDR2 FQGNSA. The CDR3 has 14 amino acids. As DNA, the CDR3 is TGTGCCAGCAGCCGGGGGATAGGGAATGAAAAACTGTTTTTT. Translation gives CASSRGIGNEKLFF.

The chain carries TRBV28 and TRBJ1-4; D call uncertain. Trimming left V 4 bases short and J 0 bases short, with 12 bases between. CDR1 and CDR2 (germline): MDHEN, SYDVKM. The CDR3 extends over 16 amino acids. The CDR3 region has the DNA TGTGCCAGCAGTTCTCGGACTTATCCAACTAATGAAAAACTGTTTTTT. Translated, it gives CASSSRTYPTNEKLFF.

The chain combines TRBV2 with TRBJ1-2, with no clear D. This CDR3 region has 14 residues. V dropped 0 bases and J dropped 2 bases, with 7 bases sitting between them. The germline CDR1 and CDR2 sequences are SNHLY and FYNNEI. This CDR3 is CASSEAIANYGYTF. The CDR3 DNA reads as TGTGCCAGCAGTGAAGCGATAGCCAACTATGGCTACACCTTC.

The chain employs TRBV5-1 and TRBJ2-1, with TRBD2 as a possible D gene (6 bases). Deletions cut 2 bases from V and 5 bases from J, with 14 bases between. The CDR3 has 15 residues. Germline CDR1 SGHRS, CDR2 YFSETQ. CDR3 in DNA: TGCGCCAGCAGCTTCCGGACTAACGCGAACAATGAGCAGTTCTTC. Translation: CASSFRTNANNEQFF.

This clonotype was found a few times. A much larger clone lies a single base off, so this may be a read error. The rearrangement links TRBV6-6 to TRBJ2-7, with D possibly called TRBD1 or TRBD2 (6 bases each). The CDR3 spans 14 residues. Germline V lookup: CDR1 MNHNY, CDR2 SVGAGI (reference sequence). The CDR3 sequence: CTSLEGGTIYEQYF. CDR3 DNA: TGTACCAGCCTGGAGGGGGGCACCATCTACGAGCAGTACTTC.

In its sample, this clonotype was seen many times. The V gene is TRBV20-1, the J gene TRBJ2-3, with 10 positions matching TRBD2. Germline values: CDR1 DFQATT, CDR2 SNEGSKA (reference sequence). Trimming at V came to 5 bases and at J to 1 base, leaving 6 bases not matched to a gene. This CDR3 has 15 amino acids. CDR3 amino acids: CSASPTSGRTDTQYF. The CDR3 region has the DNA TGCAGTGCTTCACCGACTAGCGGGCGCACAGATACGCAGTATTTT.

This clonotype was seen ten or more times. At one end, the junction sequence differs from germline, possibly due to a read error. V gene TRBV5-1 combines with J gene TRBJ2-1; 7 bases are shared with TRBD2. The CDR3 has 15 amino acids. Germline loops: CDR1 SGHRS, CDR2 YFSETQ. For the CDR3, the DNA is TGTGCCAGCAGTTTGACGGGGGGATCCTACAATGAGCAGTTCTTC. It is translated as CASSLTGGSYNEQFF.

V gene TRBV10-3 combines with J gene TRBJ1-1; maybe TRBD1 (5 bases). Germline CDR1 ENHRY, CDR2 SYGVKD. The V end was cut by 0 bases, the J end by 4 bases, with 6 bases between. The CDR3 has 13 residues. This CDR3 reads CAISESGGTEAFF. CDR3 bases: TGTGCCATCAGTGAGTCTGGGGGCACTGAAGCTTTCTTT.

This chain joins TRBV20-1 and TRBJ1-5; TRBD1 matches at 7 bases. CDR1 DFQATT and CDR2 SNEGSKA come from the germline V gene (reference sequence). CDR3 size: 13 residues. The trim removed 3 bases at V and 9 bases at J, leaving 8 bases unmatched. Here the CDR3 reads CSASPRQGGPQHF. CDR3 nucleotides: TGCAGTGCTAGTCCCCGACAGGGAGGGCCCCAGCATTTT.

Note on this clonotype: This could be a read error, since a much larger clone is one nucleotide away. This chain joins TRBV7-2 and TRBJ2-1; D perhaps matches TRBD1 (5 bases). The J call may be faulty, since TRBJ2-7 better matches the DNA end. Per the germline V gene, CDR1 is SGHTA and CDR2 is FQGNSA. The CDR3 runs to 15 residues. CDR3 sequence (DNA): TGTGCCAGCAGCTTAGTGCAGGGATCCTACAATGAGCAGTACTTC. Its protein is CASSLVQGSYNEQYF.

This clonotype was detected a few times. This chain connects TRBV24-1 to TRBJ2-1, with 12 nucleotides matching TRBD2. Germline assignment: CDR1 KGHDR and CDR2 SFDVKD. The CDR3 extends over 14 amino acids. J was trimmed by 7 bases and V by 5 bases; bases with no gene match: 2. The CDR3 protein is CATSASGGENEQFF. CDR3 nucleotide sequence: TGTGCCACCAGTGCTAGCGGGGGGGAGAATGAGCAGTTCTTC.

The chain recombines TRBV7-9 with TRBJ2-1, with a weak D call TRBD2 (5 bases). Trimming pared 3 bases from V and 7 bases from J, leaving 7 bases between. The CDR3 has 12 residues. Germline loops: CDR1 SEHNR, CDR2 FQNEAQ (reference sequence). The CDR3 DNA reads TGTGCCAGCAGCTTTCGGACTAATGAGCAGTTCTTC. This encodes CASSFRTNEQFF.

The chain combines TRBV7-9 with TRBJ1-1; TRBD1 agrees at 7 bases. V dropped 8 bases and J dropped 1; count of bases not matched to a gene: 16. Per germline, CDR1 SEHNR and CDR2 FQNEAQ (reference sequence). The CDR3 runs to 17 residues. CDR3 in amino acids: CASLSSSRGLENTEAFF. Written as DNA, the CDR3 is TGTGCCAGCCTATCCAGTTCCAGGGGGTTAGAGAACACTGAAGCTTTCTTT. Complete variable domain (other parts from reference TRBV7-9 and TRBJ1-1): DTGVSQNPRHKITKRGQNVTFRCDPISEHNRLYWYRQTLGQGPEFLTYFQNEAQLEKSRLLSDRFSAERPKGSFSTLEIQRTEQGDSAMYLCASLSSSRGLENTEAFFGQGTRLTVV.

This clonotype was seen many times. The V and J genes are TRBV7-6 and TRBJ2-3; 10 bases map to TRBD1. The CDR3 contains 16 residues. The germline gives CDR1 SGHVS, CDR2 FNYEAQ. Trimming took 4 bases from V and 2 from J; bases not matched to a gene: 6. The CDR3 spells CASSWRDRGFTDTQYF. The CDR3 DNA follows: TGTGCCAGCAGCTGGCGGGACAGGGGATTCACAGATACGCAGTATTTT.

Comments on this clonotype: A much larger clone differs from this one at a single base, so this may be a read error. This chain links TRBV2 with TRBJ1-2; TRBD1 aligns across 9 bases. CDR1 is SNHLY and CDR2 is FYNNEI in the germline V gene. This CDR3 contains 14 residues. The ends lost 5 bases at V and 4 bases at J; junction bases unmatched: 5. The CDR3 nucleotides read TGTGCCAGCAGTTCCCGGGACAGGGCCTATGGCTACACCTTC. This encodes CASSSRDRAYGYTF. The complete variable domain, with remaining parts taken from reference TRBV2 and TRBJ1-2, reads EPEVTQTPSHQVTQMGQEVILRCVPISNHLYFYWYRQILGQKVEFLVSFYNNEISEKSEIFDDQFSVERPDGSNFTLKIRSTKLEDSAMYFCASSSRDRAYGYTFGSGTRLTVV.

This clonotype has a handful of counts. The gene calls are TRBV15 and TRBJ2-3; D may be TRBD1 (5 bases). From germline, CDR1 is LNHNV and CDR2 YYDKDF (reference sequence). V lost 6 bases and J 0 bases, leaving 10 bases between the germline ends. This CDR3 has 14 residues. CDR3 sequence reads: CATRGRVSTDTQYF. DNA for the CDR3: TGTGCCACCAGGGGCAGGGTCAGCACAGATACGCAGTATTTT. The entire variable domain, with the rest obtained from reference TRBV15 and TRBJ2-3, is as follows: DAMVIQNPRYQVTQFGKPVTLSCSQTLNHNVMYWYQQKSSQAPKLLFHYYDKDFNNEADTPDNFQSRRPNTSFCFLDIRSPGLGDTAMYLCATRGRVSTDTQYFGPGTRLTVL.

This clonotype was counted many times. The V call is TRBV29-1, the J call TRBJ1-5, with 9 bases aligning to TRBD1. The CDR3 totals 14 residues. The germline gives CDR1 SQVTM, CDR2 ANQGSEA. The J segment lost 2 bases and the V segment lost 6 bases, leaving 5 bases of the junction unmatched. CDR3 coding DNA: TGCAGCGTAATACAGGGGGCTGGCAATCAGCCCCAGCATTTT. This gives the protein CSVIQGAGNQPQHF.

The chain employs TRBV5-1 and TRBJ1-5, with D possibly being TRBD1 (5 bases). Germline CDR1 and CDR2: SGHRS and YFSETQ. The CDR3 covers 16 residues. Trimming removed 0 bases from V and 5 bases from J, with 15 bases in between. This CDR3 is CASSLGDSISDQPQHF. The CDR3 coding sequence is TGCGCCAGCAGCTTGGGTGACAGTATTTCGGATCAGCCCCAGCATTTT.

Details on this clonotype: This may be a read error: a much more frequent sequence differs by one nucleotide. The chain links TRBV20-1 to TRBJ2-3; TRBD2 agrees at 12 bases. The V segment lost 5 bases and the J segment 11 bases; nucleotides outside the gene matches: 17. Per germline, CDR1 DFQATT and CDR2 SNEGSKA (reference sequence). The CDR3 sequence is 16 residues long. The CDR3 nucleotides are TGCAGTGCTGCCCCCCGCCTAGCGGGGGGGTCTTATAAGCAGTATTTT. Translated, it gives CSAAPRLAGGSYKQYF.

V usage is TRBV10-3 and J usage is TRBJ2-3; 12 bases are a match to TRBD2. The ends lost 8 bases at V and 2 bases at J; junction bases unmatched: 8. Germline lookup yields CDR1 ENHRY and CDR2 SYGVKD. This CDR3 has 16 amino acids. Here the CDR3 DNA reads TGTGCCATCGGCCTACTAGCGGGGGGTGCCACAGATACGCAGTATTTT. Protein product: CAIGLLAGGATDTQYF.

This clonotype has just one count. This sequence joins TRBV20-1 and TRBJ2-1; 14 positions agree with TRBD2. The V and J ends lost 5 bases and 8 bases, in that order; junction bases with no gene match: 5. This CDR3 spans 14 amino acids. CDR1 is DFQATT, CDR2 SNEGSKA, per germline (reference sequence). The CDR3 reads CSASTSGRDDEQFF. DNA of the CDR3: TGCAGTGCTTCGACTAGCGGGAGGGACGATGAGCAGTTCTTC.

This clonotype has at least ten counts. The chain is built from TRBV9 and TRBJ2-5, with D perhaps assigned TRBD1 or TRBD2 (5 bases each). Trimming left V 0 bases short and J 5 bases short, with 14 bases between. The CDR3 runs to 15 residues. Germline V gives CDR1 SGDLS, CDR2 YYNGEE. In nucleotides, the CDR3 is TGTGCCAGCAGCGTAGCTACGGGGACCCGGGAGACCCAGTACTTC. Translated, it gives CASSVATGTRETQYF.

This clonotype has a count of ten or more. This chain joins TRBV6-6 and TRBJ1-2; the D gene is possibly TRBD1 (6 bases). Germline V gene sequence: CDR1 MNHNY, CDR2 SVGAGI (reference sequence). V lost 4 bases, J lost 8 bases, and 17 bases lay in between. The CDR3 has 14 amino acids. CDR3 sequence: CASSSRDTRRGYTF. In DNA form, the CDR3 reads TGTGCCAGCAGTTCACGGGACACCAGAAGGGGCTACACCTTC.

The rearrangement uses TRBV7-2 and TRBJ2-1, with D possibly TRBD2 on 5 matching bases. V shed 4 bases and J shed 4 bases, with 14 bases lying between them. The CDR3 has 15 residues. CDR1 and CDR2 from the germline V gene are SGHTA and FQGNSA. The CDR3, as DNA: TGTGCCAGCAGCTCAAGCGGCAACGGGTACAATGAGCAGTTCTTC. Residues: CASSSSGNGYNEQFF.